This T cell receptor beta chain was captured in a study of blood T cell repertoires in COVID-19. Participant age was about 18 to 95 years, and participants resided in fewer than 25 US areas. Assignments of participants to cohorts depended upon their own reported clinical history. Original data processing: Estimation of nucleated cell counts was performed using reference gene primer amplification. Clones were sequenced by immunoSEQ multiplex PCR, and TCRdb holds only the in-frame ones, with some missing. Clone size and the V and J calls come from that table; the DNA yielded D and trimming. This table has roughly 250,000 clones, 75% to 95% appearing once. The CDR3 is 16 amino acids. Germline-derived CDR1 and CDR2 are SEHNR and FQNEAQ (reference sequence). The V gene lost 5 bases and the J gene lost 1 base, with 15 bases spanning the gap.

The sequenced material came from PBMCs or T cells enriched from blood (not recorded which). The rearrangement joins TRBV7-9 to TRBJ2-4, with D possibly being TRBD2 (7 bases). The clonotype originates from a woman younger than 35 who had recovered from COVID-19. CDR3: CASSPRGGSAKNIQYF. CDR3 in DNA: TGTGCCAGCAGCCCCAGGGGAGGGTCTGCCAAAAACATTCAGTACTTC.